The T cell receptor beta chain under discussion was sequenced for a study of early stage breast cancer tumors. In the study overall: ER+/PR+/HER2- status applied to about 80% of the 16 invasive breast tumors. The ER+/PR+/HER2- tumors included roughly 8 ductal and four lobular carcinomas.

Germline V lookup: CDR1 SEHNR, CDR2 FQNEAQ (reference sequence). The germline V and J ends were trimmed by 1 base and 3 bases, with 10 bases remaining between them. The CDR3 is 15 amino acids. Study results and caveats: Tumors had about 2.6-fold higher T cell density than normal breast. Comparing each tissue with blood distinguished tumor from normal in most of the 16 patients.

This clone was recorded once. Its cognate antigen is unknown. Assay used: immunoSEQ multiplex PCR; TCRdb lists only in-frame clones, some missing. Of some 58,000 clones in the sample, roughly 80% were seen once. This receptor was obtained from a person aged 25 to 40 with breast cancer. The sequenced sample consisted of blood. V usage is TRBV7-9 and J usage is TRBJ2-1, with TRBD2 as a possible D gene (6 bases). The CDR3 DNA follows: TGTGCCAGCAGCTTAGTCTTTAGCGGCTACAATGAGCAGTTCTTC. The encoded protein is CASSLVFSGYNEQFF. The full variable domain, its missing parts supplied by reference TRBV7-9 and TRBJ2-1, is DTGVSQNPRHKITKRGQNVTFRCDPISEHNRLYWYRQTLGQGPEFLTYFQNEAQLEKSRLLSDRFSAERPKGSFSTLEIQRTEQGDSAMYLCASSLVFSGYNEQFFGPGTRLTVL.